This T cell receptor beta chain comes out of a study of early T cells in non-severe SARS-CoV-2 infection. Germline V gene lookup returns CDR1 ENHRY and CDR2 SYGVKD. Trimming shortened V by 5 bases and J by 2 bases, and 10 bases separated the two germline ends. CDR3 length: 14 amino acids. TCRdb passed the 5' RACE reads through MiXCR, listing each CDR3 protein once. The table records about 60,000 distinct CDR3 sequences, around 14% of them present only once. Sequenced material: whole blood, taken at baseline. This chain connects TRBV10-3 to TRBJ1-3, with D maybe TRBD1 (5 bases). The TCR sequence derives from an adult who was a healthcare worker with PCR-confirmed SARS-CoV-2 infection or an uninfected control (not recorded which). The CDR3 nucleotides are TGTGCCATCAGTCCAACAGGAACTGGAAACACCATATATTTT. Translation: CAISPTGTGNTIYF.